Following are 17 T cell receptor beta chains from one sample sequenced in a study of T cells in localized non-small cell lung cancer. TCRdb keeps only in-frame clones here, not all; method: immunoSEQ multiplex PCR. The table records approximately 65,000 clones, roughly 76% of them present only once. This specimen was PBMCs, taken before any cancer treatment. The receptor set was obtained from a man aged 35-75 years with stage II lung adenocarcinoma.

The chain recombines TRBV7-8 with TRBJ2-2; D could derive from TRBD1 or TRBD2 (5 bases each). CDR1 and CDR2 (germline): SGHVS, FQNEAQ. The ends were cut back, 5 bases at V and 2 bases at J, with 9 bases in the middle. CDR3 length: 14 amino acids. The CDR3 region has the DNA TGTGCCAGCAGCCTTGGGGGAAACACCGGGGAGCTGTTTTTT. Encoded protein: CASSLGGNTGELFF. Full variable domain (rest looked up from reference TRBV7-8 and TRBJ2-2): GAGVSQSPRYKVAKRGQDVALRCDPISGHVSLFWYQQALGQGPEFLTYFQNEAQLDKSGLPSDRFFAERPEGSVSTLKIQRTQQEDSAVYLCASSLGGNTGELFFGEGSRLTVL.

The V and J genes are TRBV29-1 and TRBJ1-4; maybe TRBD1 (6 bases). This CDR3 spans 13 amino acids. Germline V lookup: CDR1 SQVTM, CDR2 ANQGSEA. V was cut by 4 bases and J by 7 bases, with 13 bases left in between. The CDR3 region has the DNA TGCAGCGTTGTAGACAGGCGGTCTGAAAAACTGTTTTTT. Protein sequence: CSVVDRRSEKLFF.

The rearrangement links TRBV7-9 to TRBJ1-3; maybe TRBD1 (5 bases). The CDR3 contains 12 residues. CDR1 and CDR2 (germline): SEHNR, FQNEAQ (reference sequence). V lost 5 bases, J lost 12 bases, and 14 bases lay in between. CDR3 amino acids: CASSPTGDNIYF. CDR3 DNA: TGTGCCAGCAGCCCAACAGGTGACAACATATATTTT.

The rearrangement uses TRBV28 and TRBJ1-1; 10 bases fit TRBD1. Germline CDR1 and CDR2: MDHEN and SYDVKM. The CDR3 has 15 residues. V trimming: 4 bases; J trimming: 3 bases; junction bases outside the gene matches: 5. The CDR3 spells CASSSPGTGDTEAFF. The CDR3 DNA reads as TGTGCCAGCAGTTCCCCCGGGACAGGGGACACTGAAGCTTTCTTT.

DNA for the CDR3: TGTGCCAGTACTTCCCAGGGGGAATATGGCTACACCTTC. Its translation is CASTSQGEYGYTF. The rearrangement joins TRBV19 to TRBJ1-2; 7 bases align to TRBD1. Germline CDR1 reads LNHDA; CDR2 reads SQIVND (reference sequence). This CDR3 is 13 amino acids long. The trim removed 7 bases at V and 5 bases at J, leaving 7 bases unmatched. Based on the CDR3 plus reference TRBV19 and TRBJ1-2, the full variable domain is DGGITQSPKYLFRKEGQNVTLSCEQNLNHDAMYWYRQDPGQGLRLIYYSQIVNDFQKGDIAEGYSVSREKKESFPLTVTSAQKNPTAFYLCASTSQGEYGYTFGSGTRLTVV.

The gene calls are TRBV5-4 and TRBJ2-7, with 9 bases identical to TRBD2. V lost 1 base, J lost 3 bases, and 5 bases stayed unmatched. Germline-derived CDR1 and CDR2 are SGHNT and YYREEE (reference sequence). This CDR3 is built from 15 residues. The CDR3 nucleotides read TGTGCCAGCAGCTTGTTCCCTAGCGGGAACTACGAGCAGTACTTC. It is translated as CASSLFPSGNYEQYF.

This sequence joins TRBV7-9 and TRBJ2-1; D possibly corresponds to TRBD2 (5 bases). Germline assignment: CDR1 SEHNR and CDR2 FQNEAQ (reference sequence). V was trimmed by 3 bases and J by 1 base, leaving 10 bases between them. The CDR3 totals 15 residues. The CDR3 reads CASSFASFSYNEQFF. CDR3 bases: TGTGCCAGCAGCTTCGCTAGCTTTTCCTACAATGAGCAGTTCTTC. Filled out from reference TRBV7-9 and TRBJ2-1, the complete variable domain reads DTGVSQNPRHKITKRGQNVTFRCDPISEHNRLYWYRQTLGQGPEFLTYFQNEAQLEKSRLLSDRFSAERPKGSFSTLEIQRTEQGDSAMYLCASSFASFSYNEQFFGPGTRLTVL.

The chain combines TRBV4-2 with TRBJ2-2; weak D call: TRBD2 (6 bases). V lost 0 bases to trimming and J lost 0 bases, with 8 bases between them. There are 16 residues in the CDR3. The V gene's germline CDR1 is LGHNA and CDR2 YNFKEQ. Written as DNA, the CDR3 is TGTGCCAGCAGCCAAGATACGGGGGCGAACACCGGGGAGCTGTTTTTT. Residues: CASSQDTGANTGELFF.

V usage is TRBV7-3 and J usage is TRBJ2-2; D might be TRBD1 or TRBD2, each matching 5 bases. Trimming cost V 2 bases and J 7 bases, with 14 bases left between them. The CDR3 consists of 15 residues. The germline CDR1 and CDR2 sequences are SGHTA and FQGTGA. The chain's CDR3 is CASSLGDPRRGELFF. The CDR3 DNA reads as TGTGCCAGCAGCTTAGGGGACCCACGACGCGGGGAGCTGTTTTTT.

This chain's CDR3 is CASSRTGPYEQYF. In nucleotides, the CDR3 is TGTGCCAGCAGCAGGACAGGGCCCTACGAGCAGTACTTC. V and J are TRBV5-8 and TRBJ2-7, with 8 positions matching TRBD1. Germline CDR1 and CDR2: SGHTS and YDEGEE. This CDR3 is 13 amino acids long. V trimming: 4 bases; J trimming: 2 bases; junction bases outside the gene matches: 2.

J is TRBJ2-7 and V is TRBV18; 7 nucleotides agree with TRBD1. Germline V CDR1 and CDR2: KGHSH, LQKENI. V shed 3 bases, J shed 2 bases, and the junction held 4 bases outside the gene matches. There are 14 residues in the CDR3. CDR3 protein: CASSPSGQTYEQYF. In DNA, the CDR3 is TGTGCCAGCTCACCCTCGGGACAGACCTACGAGCAGTACTTC.

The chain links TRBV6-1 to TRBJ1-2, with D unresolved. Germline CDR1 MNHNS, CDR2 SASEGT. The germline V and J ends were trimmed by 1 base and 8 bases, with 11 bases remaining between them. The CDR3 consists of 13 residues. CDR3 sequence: CASSEVEGLGYTF. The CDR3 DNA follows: TGTGCCAGCAGTGAAGTGGAGGGTCTGGGCTACACCTTC.

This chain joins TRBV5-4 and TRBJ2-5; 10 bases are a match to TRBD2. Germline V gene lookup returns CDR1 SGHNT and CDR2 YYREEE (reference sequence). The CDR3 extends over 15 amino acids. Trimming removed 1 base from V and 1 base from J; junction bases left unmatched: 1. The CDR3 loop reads CASSLRLAGQETQYF. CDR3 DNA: TGTGCCAGCAGCTTGCGACTAGCGGGCCAAGAGACCCAGTACTTC.

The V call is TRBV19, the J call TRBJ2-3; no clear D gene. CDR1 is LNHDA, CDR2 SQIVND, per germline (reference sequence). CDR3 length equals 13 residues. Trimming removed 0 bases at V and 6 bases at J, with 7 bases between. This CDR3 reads CASSIDRWDTQYF. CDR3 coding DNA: TGTGCCAGTAGTATAGATCGATGGGATACGCAGTATTTT.

The CDR3 sequence: CASTPEGRNTEAFF. CDR3 bases: TGTGCCAGCACCCCCGAGGGGAGGAACACTGAAGCTTTCTTT. The chain recombines TRBV6-6 with TRBJ1-1; D might be TRBD1 (5 bases). Trimming removed 7 bases from V and 1 base from J, with 13 bases in between. The CDR3 consists of 14 residues. Germline assignment: CDR1 MNHNY and CDR2 SVGAGI (reference sequence).

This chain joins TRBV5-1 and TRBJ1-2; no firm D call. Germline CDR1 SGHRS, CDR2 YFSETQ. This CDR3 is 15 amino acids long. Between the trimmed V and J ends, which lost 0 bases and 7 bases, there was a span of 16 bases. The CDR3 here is CASSLAPGQVAGYTF. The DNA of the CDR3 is TGCGCCAGCAGCTTGGCTCCTGGTCAGGTCGCTGGCTACACCTTC.

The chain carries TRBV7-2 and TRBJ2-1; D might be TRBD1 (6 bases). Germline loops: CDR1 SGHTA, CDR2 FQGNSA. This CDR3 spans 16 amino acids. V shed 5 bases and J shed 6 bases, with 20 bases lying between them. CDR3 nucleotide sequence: TGTGCCAGCAGCCGCCACGGGGCAGGGGTGGGCAATGAGCAGTTCTTC. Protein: CASSRHGAGVGNEQFF. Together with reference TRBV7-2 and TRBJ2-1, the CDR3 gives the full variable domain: GAGVSQSPSNKVTEKGKDVELRCDPISGHTALYWYRQSLGQGLEFLIYFQGNSAPDKSGLPSDRFSAERTGGSVSTLTIQRTQQEDSAVYLCASSRHGAGVGNEQFFGPGTRLTVL.